This T cell receptor beta chain comes out of a study of control samples from healthy donors and cancer patients. Method: immunoSEQ multiplex PCR; TCRdb's copy keeps in-frame clones and lacks some. Seen here are some 140,000 clones, more than 85% observed once, and the top ten hold around 10%. Looked up from germline, CDR1 is SGHRS and CDR2 is YFSETQ. This CDR3 is built from 15 residues. Trimming left V 6 bases short and J 1 base short, with 15 bases between. This clonotype was obtained from a woman in her twenties or thirties in good health. The sequenced sample consisted of blood. The rearrangement links TRBV5-1 to TRBJ2-3, with a weak D call TRBD1 (6 bases). The CDR3 DNA is TGCGCCAGCACACCAGGGGATCGGGGCACAGATACGCAGTATTTT. Encoded protein: CASTPGDRGTDTQYF.